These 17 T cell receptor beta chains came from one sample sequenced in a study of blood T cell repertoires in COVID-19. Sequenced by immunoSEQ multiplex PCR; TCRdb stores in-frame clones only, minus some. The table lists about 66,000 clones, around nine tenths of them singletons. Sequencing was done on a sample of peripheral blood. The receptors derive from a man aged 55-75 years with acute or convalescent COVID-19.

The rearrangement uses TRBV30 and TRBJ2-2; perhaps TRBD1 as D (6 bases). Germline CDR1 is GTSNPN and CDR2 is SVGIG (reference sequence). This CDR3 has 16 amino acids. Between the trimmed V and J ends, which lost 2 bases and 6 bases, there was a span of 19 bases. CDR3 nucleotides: TGTGCCTGGAGTAAATTGGGGGCAGGTTTCCCCGGGGAGCTGTTTTTT. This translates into CAWSKLGAGFPGELFF. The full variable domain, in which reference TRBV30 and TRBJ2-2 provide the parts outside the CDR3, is SQTIHQWPATLVQPVGSPLSLECTVEGTSNPNLYWYRQAAGRGLQLLFYSVGIGQISSEVPQNLSASRPQDRQFILSSKKLLLSDSGFYLCAWSKLGAGFPGELFFGEGSRLTVL.

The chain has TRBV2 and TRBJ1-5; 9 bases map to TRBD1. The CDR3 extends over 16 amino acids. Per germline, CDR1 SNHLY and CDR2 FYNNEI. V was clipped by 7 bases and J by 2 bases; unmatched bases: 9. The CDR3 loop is CASTYGQGFGNQPQHF. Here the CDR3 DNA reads TGTGCCAGCACTTACGGACAGGGGTTTGGCAATCAGCCCCAGCATTTT.

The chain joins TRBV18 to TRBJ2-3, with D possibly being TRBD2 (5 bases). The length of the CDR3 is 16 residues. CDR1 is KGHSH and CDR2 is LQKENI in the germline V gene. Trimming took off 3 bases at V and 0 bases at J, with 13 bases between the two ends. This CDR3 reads CASSPDYPDSTDTQYF. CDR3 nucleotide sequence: TGTGCCAGCTCACCCGACTACCCGGACAGCACAGATACGCAGTATTTT. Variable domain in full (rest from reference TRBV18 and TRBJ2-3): NAGVMQNPRHLVRRRGQEARLRCSPMKGHSHVYWYRQLPEEGLKFMVYLQKENIIDESGMPKERFSAEFPKEGPSILRIQQVVRGDSAAYFCASSPDYPDSTDTQYFGPGTRLTVL.

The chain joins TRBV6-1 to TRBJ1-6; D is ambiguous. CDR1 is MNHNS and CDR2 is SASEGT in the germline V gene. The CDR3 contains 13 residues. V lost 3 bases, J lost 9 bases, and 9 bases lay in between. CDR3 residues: CASSDTHSSPLHF. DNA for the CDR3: TGTGCCAGCAGTGATACGCATAGTTCACCCCTCCACTTT.

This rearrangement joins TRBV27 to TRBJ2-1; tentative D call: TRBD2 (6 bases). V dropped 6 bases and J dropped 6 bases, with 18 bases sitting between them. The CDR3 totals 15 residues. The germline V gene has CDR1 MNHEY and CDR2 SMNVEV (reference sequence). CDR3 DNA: TGTGCCAGCAGGGTCGACTCGCGGGGAGCCAATGAGCAGTTCTTC. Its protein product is CASRVDSRGANEQFF.

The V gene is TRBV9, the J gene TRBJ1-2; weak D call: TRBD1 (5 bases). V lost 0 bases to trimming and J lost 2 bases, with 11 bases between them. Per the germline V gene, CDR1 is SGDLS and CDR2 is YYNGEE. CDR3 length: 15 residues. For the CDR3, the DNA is TGTGCCAGCAGCGTAGGGACACGTCCAAACTATGGCTACACCTTC. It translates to CASSVGTRPNYGYTF.

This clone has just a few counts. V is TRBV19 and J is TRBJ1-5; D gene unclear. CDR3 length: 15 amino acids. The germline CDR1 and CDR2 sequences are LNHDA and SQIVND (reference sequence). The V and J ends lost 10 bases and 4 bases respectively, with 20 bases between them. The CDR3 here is CATQREGSPNQPQHF. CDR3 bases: TGTGCCACCCAAAGGGAGGGTTCTCCAAATCAGCCCCAGCATTTT.

The CDR3 sequence is CASSRTGQYEQYF. The CDR3 coding sequence is TGTGCCAGCAGTAGGACAGGCCAATACGAGCAGTACTTC. The chain recombines TRBV6-5 with TRBJ2-7; 7 bases map to TRBD1. CDR3 length: 13 amino acids. Germline V gives CDR1 MNHEY, CDR2 SVGAGI. The trim removed 5 bases at V and 4 bases at J, leaving 5 bases unmatched.

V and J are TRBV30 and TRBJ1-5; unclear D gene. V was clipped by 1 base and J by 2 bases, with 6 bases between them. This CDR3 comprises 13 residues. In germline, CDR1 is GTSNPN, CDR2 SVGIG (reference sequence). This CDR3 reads CAWSAGGNQPQHF. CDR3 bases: TGTGCCTGGAGTGCCGGAGGCAATCAGCCCCAGCATTTT.

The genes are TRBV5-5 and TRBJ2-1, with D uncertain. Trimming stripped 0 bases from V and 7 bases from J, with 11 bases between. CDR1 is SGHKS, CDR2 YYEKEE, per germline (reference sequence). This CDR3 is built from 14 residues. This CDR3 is CASSLAVTENEQFF. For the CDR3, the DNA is TGTGCCAGCAGCTTGGCCGTGACTGAGAATGAGCAGTTCTTC.

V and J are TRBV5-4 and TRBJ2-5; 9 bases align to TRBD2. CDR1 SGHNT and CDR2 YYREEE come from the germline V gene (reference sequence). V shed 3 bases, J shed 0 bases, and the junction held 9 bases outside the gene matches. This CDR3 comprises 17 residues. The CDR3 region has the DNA TGTGCCAGCAGCTGGGGTTACGGCGGGGGGGACCAAGAGACCCAGTACTTC. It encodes CASSWGYGGGDQETQYF.

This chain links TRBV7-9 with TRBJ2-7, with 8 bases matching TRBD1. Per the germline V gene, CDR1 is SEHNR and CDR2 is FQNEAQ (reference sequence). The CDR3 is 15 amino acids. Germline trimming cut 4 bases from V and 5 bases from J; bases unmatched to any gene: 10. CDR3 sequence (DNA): TGTGCCAGCAGCTCGCTAAGGACAGGGTATGACGAGCAGTACTTC. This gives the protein CASSSLRTGYDEQYF.

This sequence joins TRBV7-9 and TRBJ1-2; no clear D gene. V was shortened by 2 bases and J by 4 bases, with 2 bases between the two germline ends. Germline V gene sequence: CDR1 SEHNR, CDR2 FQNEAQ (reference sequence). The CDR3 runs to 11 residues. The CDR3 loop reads CASSLLYGYTF. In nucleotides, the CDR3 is TGTGCCAGCAGCTTACTCTATGGCTACACCTTC. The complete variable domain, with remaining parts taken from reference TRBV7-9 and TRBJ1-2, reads DTGVSQNPRHKITKRGQNVTFRCDPISEHNRLYWYRQTLGQGPEFLTYFQNEAQLEKSRLLSDRFSAERPKGSFSTLEIQRTEQGDSAMYLCASSLLYGYTFGSGTRLTVV.

CDR3 region: CAWSLAPLNTEAFF. CDR3 sequence (DNA): TGTGCCTGGAGTTTAGCGCCGCTCAACACTGAAGCTTTCTTT. The chain recombines TRBV30 with TRBJ1-1, with unresolved D. This CDR3 has 14 residues. Germline CDR1 GTSNPN, CDR2 SVGIG (reference sequence). Between the trimmed V and J ends, which lost 2 bases and 2 bases, there was a span of 12 bases.

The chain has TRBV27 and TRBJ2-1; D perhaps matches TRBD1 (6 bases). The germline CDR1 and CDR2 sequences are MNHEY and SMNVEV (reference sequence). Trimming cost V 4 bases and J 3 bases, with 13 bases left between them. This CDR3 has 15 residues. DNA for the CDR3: TGTGCCAGCAGTTCCGCCGGGACACTCTACAATGAGCAGTTCTTC. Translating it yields CASSSAGTLYNEQFF.

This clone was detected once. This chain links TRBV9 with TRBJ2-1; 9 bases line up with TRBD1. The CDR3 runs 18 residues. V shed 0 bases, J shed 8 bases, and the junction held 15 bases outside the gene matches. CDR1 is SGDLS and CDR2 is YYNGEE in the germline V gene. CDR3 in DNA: TGTGCCAGCAGCGTAGACCTCACAACCGGGACAGGGAACTATGAGCAGTTCTTC. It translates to CASSVDLTTGTGNYEQFF.

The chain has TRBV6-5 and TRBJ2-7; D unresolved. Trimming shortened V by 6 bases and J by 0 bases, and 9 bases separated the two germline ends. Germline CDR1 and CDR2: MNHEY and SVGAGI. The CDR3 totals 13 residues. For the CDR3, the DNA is TGTGCCAGCAGCGTCGACAACTCCTACGAGCAGTACTTC. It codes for CASSVDNSYEQYF.